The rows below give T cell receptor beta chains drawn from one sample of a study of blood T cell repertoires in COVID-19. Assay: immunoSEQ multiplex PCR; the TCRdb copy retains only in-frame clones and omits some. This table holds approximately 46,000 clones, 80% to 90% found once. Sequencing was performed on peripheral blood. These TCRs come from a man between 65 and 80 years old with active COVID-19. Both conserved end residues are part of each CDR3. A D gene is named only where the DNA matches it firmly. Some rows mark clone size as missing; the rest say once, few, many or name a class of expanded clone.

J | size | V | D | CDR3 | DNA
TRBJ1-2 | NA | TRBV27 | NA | CASSLMGQNYGYTF | TGTGCCAGCAGTTTAATGGGACAAAACTATGGCTACACCTTC
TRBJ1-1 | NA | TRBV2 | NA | CASSAGLQNTEAFF | TGTGCCAGCAGTGCGGGACTTCAGAACACTGAAGCTTTCTTT
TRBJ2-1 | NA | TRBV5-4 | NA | CASSLQSGSVDEQFF | TGTGCCAGCAGCTTGCAATCGGGTAGCGTGGATGAGCAGTTCTTC
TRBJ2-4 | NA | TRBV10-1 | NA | CASSGGGKDANIQYF | TGCGCCAGCAGTGGAGGAGGGAAGGATGCGAACATTCAGTACTTC
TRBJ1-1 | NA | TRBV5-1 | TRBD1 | CASSYGTGATNTEAFF | TGCGCCAGCAGCTACGGGACAGGGGCCACGAACACTGAAGCTTTCTTT
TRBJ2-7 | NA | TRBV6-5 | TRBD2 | CASSSLAGGRDEQYF | TGTGCCAGCAGCTCATTAGCGGGGGGGCGGGACGAGCAGTACTTC
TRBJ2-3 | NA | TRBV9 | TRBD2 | CASSVGTSGDRTDTQYF | TGTGCCAGCAGCGTAGGGACTAGCGGGGATCGCACAGATACGCAGTATTTT
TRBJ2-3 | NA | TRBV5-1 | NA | CASLEIPGQEGDTQYF | TGCGCCAGCCTCGAAATTCCGGGACAAGAAGGAGATACGCAGTATTTT
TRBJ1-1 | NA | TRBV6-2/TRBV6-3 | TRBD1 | CASSPFTGGEKENTEAFF | TGTGCCAGCAGTCCATTTACAGGGGGCGAAAAAGAAAACACTGAAGCTTTCTTT
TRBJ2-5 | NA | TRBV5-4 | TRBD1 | CASSLYRGETQYF | TGTGCCAGCAGCTTGTACAGGGGAGAGACCCAGTACTTC
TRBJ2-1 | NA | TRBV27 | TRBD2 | CASSLYTSGESYNEQFF | TGTGCCAGCAGTCTCTATACTAGCGGGGAGAGCTACAATGAGCAGTTCTTC
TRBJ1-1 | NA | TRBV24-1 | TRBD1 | CATRGQQTNTEAFF | TGTGCCACCAGGGGACAGCAGACGAACACTGAAGCTTTCTTT
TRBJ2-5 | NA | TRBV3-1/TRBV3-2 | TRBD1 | CASSQDFSPDRAAQETQYF | TGTGCCAGCAGCCAAGATTTCTCCCCGGACAGGGCAGCTCAAGAGACCCAGTACTTC
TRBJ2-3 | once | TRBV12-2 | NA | CASRRRAGGLADTQYF | TGTGCAAGTCGCCGTCGGGCGGGGGGGCTTGCAGATACGCAGTATTTT
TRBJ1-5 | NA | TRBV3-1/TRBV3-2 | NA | CASNQGRSNQPQHF | TGTGCCAGCAACCAGGGGAGAAGCAATCAGCCCCAGCATTTT
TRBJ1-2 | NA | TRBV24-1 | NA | CATSDSGTAGGYTF | TGTGCCACCAGTGACTCCGGGACGGCGGGGGGCTACACCTTC
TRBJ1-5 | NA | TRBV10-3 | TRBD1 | CAIRGDRGNQPQHF | TGTGCCATCAGGGGCGACAGGGGGAATCAGCCCCAGCATTTT
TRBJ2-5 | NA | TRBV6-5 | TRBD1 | CASSYSWTGAQETQYF | TGTGCCAGCAGTTACTCGTGGACAGGAGCCCAAGAGACCCAGTACTTC
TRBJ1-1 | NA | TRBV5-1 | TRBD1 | CASRRDDRVNTEAFF | TGCGCCAGCAGGCGTGATGACAGGGTGAACACTGAAGCTTTCTTT
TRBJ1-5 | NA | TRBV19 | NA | CASEGGLGSNQPQHF | TGTGCCAGTGAGGGAGGGTTAGGAAGCAATCAGCCCCAGCATTTT
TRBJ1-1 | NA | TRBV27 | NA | CASKLQRNTEAFF | TGTGCCAGCAAACTTCAACGTAACACTGAAGCTTTCTTT
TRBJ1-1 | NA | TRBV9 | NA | CASSVDSGQGNTEAFF | TGTGCCAGCAGCGTAGATTCAGGGCAGGGGAACACTGAAGCTTTCTTT
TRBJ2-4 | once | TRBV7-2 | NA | CASSPGSLLAKNIQYF | TGTGCCAGCAGCCCCGGGTCCTTACTAGCCAAAAACATTCAGTACTTC